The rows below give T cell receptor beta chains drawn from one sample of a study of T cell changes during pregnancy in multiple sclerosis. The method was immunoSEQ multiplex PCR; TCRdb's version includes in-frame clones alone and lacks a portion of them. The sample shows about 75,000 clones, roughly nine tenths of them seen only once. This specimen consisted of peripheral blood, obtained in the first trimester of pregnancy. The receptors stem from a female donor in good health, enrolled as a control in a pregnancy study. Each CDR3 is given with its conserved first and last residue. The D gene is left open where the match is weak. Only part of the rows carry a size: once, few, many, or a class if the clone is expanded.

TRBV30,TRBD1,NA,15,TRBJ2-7,TGTGCCTGGAGCCTTGGGACAGGGGGCTCCTACGAGCAGTACTTC,CAWSLGTGGSYEQYF
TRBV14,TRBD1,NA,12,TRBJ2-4,TGTGCCAGCAGCTTTGGACAGGGGGTCTGGTACTTC,CASSFGQGVWYF
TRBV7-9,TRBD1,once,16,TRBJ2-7,TGTGCCAGCAGCCCCAGACAGGGGTCGGTCTCCTACGAGCAGTACTTC,CASSPRQGSVSYEQYF
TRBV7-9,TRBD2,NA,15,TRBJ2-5,TGTGCCAGCAGCCCTCTCTCGGGGGGGCAAGAGACCCAGTACTTC,CASSPLSGGQETQYF
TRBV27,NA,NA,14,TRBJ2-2,TGTGCCAGCAGTTTGGGGGGTTTGACCGGGGAGCTGTTTTTT,CASSLGGLTGELFF
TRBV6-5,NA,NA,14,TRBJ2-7,TGTGCCAGCAGTTACTCGGCAGGGGCCTACGAGCAGTACTTC,CASSYSAGAYEQYF
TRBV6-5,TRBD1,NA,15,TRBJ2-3,TGTGCCAGCAGTCAGGGACAGGGGCGCACAGATACGCAGTATTTT,CASSQGQGRTDTQYF
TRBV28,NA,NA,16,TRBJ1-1,TGTGCCAGCAGTTTCCCCGGACTAACCTTGGACACTGAAGCTTTCTTT,CASSFPGLTLDTEAFF
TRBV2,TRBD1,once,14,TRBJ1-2,TGTGCCAACCGGGAAAACAGGGGCCCGGGTGGCTACACCTTC,CANRENRGPGGYTF
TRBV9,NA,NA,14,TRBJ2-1,TGTGCCAGCAGCGTGAGTACTACCAACAATGAGCAGTTCTTC,CASSVSTTNNEQFF
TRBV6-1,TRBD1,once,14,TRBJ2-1,TGTGCCAGCAGTGAAAGGGGACAGTACAATGAGCAGTTCTTC,CASSERGQYNEQFF
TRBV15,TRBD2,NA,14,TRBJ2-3,TGTGCCGCGAGACTAGCGGGAAACACAGATACGCAGTATTTT,CAARLAGNTDTQYF
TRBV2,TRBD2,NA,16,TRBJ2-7,TGTGCCAGCAGGGGGACTAGCGGGGGAGTTAGCTACGAGCAGTACTTC,CASRGTSGGVSYEQYF
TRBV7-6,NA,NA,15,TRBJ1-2,TGTGCCAGCAGCTTAATTGGGGGGGCGGCTCAAGGCTACACCTTC,CASSLIGGAAQGYTF
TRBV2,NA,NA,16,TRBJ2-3,TGTGCCAGCAGTGGGTGGCCTGCGGCTAGCACAGATACGCAGTATTTT,CASSGWPAASTDTQYF
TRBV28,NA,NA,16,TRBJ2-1,TGTGCCAGCAACCCCCCTAGATCCACTAGCTTGGTGGGGCAGTTCTTC,CASNPPRSTSLVGQFF
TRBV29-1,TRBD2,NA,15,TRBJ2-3,TGCAGCGTAAAAAGGACTAGCGGGGGAACAGATACGCAGTATTTT,CSVKRTSGGTDTQYF
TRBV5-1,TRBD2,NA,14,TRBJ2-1,TGCGCCAGCAGCTTGGAGCTAGCGGACAATGAGCAGTTCTTC,CASSLELADNEQFF
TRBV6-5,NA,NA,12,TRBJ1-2,TGTGCCAGCAGTTACTCGAACAGTGGCTACACCTTC,CASSYSNSGYTF
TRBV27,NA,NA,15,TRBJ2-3,TGTGCCAGCAGTTTGGGGGGACAGCGCACAGATACGCAGTATTTT,CASSLGGQRTDTQYF
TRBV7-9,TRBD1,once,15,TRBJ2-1,TGTGCCAGCAGCCACGGACAGGGGTTGGATAATGAGCAGTTCTTC,CASSHGQGLDNEQFF
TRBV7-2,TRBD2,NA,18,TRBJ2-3,TGTGCCAGCAGCCCGCGAGGAAGCGGGAGTAGGCGCACAGATACGCAGTATTTT,CASSPRGSGSRRTDTQYF
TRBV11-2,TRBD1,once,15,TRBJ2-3,TGTGCCAGCAGCCTGCAGGGGGCGGGTAGAGATACGCAGTATTTT,CASSLQGAGRDTQYF
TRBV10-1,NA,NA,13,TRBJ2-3,TGCGCCAGCAGTTTATCGGGAGCCGATACGCAGTATTTT,CASSLSGADTQYF